The sequence of this TCR beta chain was determined in a study of technical replicates of blood from several donors. From germline, CDR1 is MGHRA and CDR2 YSYEKL. Unmatched junction bases numbered 6, after V lost 4 bases and J lost 3 bases. There are 15 residues in the CDR3. Clones were sequenced by immunoSEQ multiplex PCR, and TCRdb holds only the in-frame ones, with some missing. The sample lists under 100,000 clones; about 86% were seen once. This TCR was sampled from a human donor in good health. Some clones in this sample may be carry-over from other donors' samples. The rearrangement links TRBV4-1 to TRBJ2-7; TRBD2 matches at 10 bases. Sequenced input: PBMCs. CDR3 loop: CASSLKREGGYEQYF. CDR3 coding DNA: TGCGCCAGCAGCCTAAAGCGGGAGGGCGGCTACGAGCAGTACTTC.